The clone carrying this T cell receptor beta chain was found once. Its matching antigen is unknown. The CDR3 is 14 residues long. CDR1 and CDR2 (germline): WSHSY, SAAADI. The germline V and J ends were trimmed by 7 bases and 0 bases, with 13 bases remaining between them. This record comes from a study of cytomegalovirus exposure and HLA in healthy donors. Findings of the study overall: Because they were indistinguishable, some V segments, including TRBV6-2 and TRBV6-3, were excluded. Later analysis suggested most CMV-associated TCR beta chains were HLA-restricted. Segments of the TCR beta V type were, in most cases, productive about 90% or about 30% of the time in an earlier analysis. When the data were analyzed later, several of the most significant clusters appeared to be linked to common viral pathogens.

Primers for the PCR totalled 60 Vbeta and 13 Jbeta. The protocol was immunoSEQ multiplex PCR, while the TCRdb copy is restricted to in-frame clones and leaves out a portion. The sample has roughly 98,000 clones; roughly 74% are singletons. The source is a female donor in good health and CMV-seropositive. Sequenced sample: PBMCs. The V and J genes are TRBV10-2 and TRBJ2-7; D might be TRBD1 (7 bases). CDR3 DNA: TGCGCCAGCAATCAGGGGGGCTCCTCCTACGAGCAGTACTTC. Translating gives CASNQGGSSYEQYF.